This T cell receptor beta chain was identified in a study of T cell changes during pregnancy in multiple sclerosis (dated by TCRdb to about 2019). Regarding the complete study: The study looked at changes in the T cell repertoire across pregnancy in women with multiple sclerosis.

The CDR3 runs 16 residues from the cysteine to the phenylalanine. The entry retains the CDR3 DNA only, 48 bases that are in frame from base 1. CDR1 and CDR2, looked up from the germline V gene (reference sequence), are SEHNR and FQNEAQ. From V the trimming removes 5 bases and from J it removes 3 bases, while the gene matches leave 9 bases of the junction unaccounted for. As regards this clone: Its antigen is still unknown. The record has no base qualities; no much larger clone is one base away.

The library was generated by the immunoSEQ multiplex PCR assay. TCRdb carries this immuneACCESS record with in-frame sequences only. Its versions omit some clonotypes, under half of them owing to an unresolved V gene in the studies checked, with the rest unexplained. The sample profile shows just under 65,000 clones; roughly 88% of them were found once. The leading ten clones occupy about 2% of the sample. Recombination joined TRBV7-9 with TRBJ2-5, with 10 bases in between that match TRBD2. The sample was peripheral blood, taken in the second trimester of pregnancy. This receptor was obtained from a female donor in good health, enrolled as a control in a pregnancy study. Here the CDR3 is given as CASSRGWLAGEETQYF. The DNA sequence reads TGTGCCAGCAGCCGGGGGTGGCTAGCGGGGGAAGAGACCCAGTACTTC.